This T cell receptor beta chain emerged from a study of blood T cell repertoires in COVID-19. The wider study: Material from acute and convalescent COVID-19 was sourced from the United States, Italy and Spain. From T cells, B-cell-depleted T cells, or PBMCs came the material, which was cDNA or gDNA.

Enrolment of Seattle patients took place during active infection, and they were followed longitudinally. Original processing methods: Reference gene primer amplification gave estimated nucleated cell counts. The table came from immunoSEQ multiplex PCR; TCRdb's copy has only in-frame clones and leaves some out. V and J calls and clone size are given by that table; D and trimming were obtained from the DNA. Altogether 450,000 or so clones are present, over 85% being singletons, with the ten largest covering roughly 0.84%. This CDR3 spans 15 amino acids. Between the trimmed V and J ends, which lost 0 bases and 1 base, there was a span of 10 bases. The germline CDR1 and CDR2 sequences are MNHEY and SMNVEV (reference sequence).

The chain recombines TRBV27 with TRBJ2-7; TRBD2 is a possible D gene (6 bases). The sample taken for sequencing was peripheral blood. This clonotype was obtained from a man younger than 35 with COVID-19, enrolled during active disease. The DNA of the CDR3 is TGTGCCAGCAGTTTATCGGGGGGAGTTTCCTACGAGCAGTACTTC. Its protein product is CASSLSGGVSYEQYF.